This entry is about one TCR beta chain. Germline V lookup: CDR1 SGHTA, CDR2 FQGNSA. The CDR3 contains 14 residues. The germline V and J ends were trimmed by 2 bases and 4 bases, with 11 bases remaining between them. Amplification yielded TCR beta CDR3 regions, with RNA transcripts as the source. When the TCR CDR3 underwent first-round RT-PCR, the HTBI primer set was used. TCRdb processed the multiplex PCR reads anew with MiXCR; each CDR3 protein has one entry. The sample includes some 600,000 distinct CDR3 sequences, about 43% seen only once; the top ten take 8.2%. This specimen comes from a study of T cells in Graves' hyperthyroidism and ophthalmopathy.

The chain has TRBV7-2 and TRBJ1-1, with D maybe TRBD1 (6 bases). The clonotype comes from a woman aged 18-30 years with Graves' hyperthyroidism. Sequencing was performed on peripheral blood or thyroid tissue (not recorded which). CDR3 in amino acids: CASSLRDTSTEAFF. In DNA form, the CDR3 reads TGTGCCAGCAGCTTAAGGGACACGAGCACTGAAGCTTTCTTT.